This T cell receptor beta chain is from a study of metastatic and nonmetastatic thyroid tumors. Germline CDR1 and CDR2: SGDLS and YYNGEE. V dropped 3 bases and J dropped 4 bases, with 13 bases sitting between them. CDR3 length equals 14 residues. TCRdb reanalyzed the PCR reads via MiXCR. The data hold 6,000 to 9,000 clones, with around 28% observed a single time. Every patient was untreated before thyroid surgery. There are many counts of this clone. The TCR sequence derives from a male donor with papillary thyroid cancer or a benign thyroid nodule (not recorded which). Some clones in this sample may be carry-over from other donors' samples. The chain employs TRBV9 and TRBJ1-2; perhaps TRBD1 as D (5 bases). The specimen was tumor tissue. Here the CDR3 DNA reads TGTGCCAGCAGCGGGGACGGCCGTTCCTATGGCTACACCTTC. The encoded protein is CASSGDGRSYGYTF. The complete variable domain, with remaining parts taken from reference TRBV9 and TRBJ1-2, reads DSGVTQTPKHLITATGQRVTLRCSPRSGDLSVYWYQQSLDQGLQFLIQYYNGEERAKGNILERFSAQQFPDLHSELNLSSLELGDSALYFCASSGDGRSYGYTFGSGTRLTVV.